What follows are 6 T cell receptor beta chains derived from one specimen sequenced in a study of cytomegalovirus exposure and HLA in healthy donors. This PCR relied on a set of 60 Vbeta primers and 13 Jbeta primers. The assay was immunoSEQ multiplex PCR, and TCRdb's table has in-frame clones only and misses some. The sample comprises about 25,000 clones, about two thirds of which are singletons, and 4% to 4.5% rests with the top ten. Input material: PBMCs. These receptors originate from a woman aged 45-60 years in good health and CMV-seronegative.

The chain recombines TRBV27 with TRBJ2-7, with D tentatively TRBD2 (5 bases). CDR3 length equals 14 residues. V was trimmed by 4 bases and J by 3 bases, leaving 13 bases between them. Germline CDR1 reads MNHEY; CDR2 reads SMNVEV (reference sequence). The CDR3 sequence is CASSSLEGGYEQYF. The CDR3 nucleotides read TGTGCCAGCAGTTCACTTGAGGGCGGCTACGAGCAGTACTTC.

This chain links TRBV29-1 with TRBJ2-7, with 7 bases fitting TRBD2. This CDR3 is 13 amino acids long. After removal of 3 bases from V and 5 bases from J, the junction contained 7 bases not matched to a gene. The germline gives CDR1 SQVTM, CDR2 ANQGSEA. This CDR3 reads CSVEKGGVHEQYF. CDR3 nucleotides: TGCAGCGTTGAGAAGGGAGGGGTCCACGAGCAGTACTTC.

The chain uses TRBV25-1 and TRBJ1-5; TRBD1 matches at 7 bases. Per germline, CDR1 MGHDK and CDR2 SYGVNS. After removal of 2 bases from V and 2 bases from J, the junction contained 3 bases not matched to a gene. This CDR3 spans 15 amino acids. The CDR3 DNA reads as TGTGCCAGCAGTGAAGGCGGACAGGGCAATCAGCCCCAGCATTTT. Translated: CASSEGGQGNQPQHF.

DNA of the CDR3: TGTGCCAGTAGAGACAGGTCCTTTTCAGCTTTCTTT. It yields the protein CASRDRSFSAFF. The chain recombines TRBV19 with TRBJ1-1; a weak D match, TRBD1 (6 bases). CDR3 length: 12 residues. Germline V CDR1 and CDR2: LNHDA, SQIVND (reference sequence). V was shortened by 6 bases and J by 10 bases, with 15 bases between the two germline ends.

The chain has TRBV5-6 and TRBJ2-6; D not certain. The CDR3 is made up of 17 amino acids. Trimming removed 3 bases from V and 4 bases from J, with 17 bases in between. Germline values: CDR1 SGHDT, CDR2 YYEEEE. The CDR3 nucleotides read TGTGCCAGCAGCTCCCTGGTCCTTCAAGCCGGGGCCAACGTCCTGACTTTC. This codes for CASSSLVLQAGANVLTF. Full variable domain (remainder filled in from reference TRBV5-6 and TRBJ2-6): DAGVTQSPTHLIKTRGQQVTLRCSPKSGHDTVSWYQQALGQGPQFIFQYYEEEERQRGNFPDRFSGHQFPNYSSELNVNALLLGDSALYLCASSSLVLQAGANVLTFGAGSRLTVL.

Here the CDR3 reads CASSEAGHDYGYTF. CDR3 coding DNA: TGTGCCAGCAGTGAAGCGGGGCATGACTATGGCTACACCTTC. The V and J genes are TRBV6-1 and TRBJ1-2, with a weak D call TRBD1 (5 bases). V lost 0 bases, J lost 3 bases, and 8 bases lay in between. The CDR3 loop spans 14 amino acids. Per germline, CDR1 MNHNS and CDR2 SASEGT.